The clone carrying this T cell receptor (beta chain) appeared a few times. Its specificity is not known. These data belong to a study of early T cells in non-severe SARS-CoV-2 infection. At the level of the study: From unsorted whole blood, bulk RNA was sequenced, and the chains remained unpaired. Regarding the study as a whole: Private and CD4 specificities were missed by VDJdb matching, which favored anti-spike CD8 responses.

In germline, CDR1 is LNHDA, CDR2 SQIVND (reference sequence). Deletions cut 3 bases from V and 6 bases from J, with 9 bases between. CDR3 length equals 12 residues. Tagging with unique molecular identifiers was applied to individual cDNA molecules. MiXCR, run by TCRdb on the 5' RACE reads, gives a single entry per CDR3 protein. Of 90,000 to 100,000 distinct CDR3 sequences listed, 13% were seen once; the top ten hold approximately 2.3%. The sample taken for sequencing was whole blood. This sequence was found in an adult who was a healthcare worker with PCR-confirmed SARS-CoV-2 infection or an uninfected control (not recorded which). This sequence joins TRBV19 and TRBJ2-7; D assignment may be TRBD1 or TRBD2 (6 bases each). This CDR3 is CASSIGGGEQYF. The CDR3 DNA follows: TGTGCCAGTAGTATTGGAGGGGGCGAGCAGTACTTC.